What follows is one T cell receptor (beta chain) and its context. This record belongs to a study of control samples from healthy donors and cancer patients. Sequencing used immunoSEQ multiplex PCR; TCRdb keeps in-frame clones, though not all of them. There are around 70,000 clones in the sample; 94% occur only once, and 2.5% to 3% lies in the top ten. Trimming stripped 2 bases from V and 2 bases from J, with 14 bases between. Looked up from germline, CDR1 is SGHDT and CDR2 is YYEEEE. The CDR3 has 15 residues. The specimen was blood. This receptor was identified in a young woman in good health. V and J are TRBV5-6 and TRBJ2-7; the D call may be TRBD1 or TRBD2 (5 bases each). The CDR3 DNA reads TGTGCCAGCAGCTTCGGGTCGGGGCGCACCTACGAGCAGTACTTC. Translation gives CASSFGSGRTYEQYF. The full variable domain, in which reference TRBV5-6 and TRBJ2-7 provide the parts outside the CDR3, is DAGVTQSPTHLIKTRGQQVTLRCSPKSGHDTVSWYQQALGQGPQFIFQYYEEEERQRGNFPDRFSGHQFPNYSSELNVNALLLGDSALYLCASSFGSGRTYEQYFGPGTRLTVT.